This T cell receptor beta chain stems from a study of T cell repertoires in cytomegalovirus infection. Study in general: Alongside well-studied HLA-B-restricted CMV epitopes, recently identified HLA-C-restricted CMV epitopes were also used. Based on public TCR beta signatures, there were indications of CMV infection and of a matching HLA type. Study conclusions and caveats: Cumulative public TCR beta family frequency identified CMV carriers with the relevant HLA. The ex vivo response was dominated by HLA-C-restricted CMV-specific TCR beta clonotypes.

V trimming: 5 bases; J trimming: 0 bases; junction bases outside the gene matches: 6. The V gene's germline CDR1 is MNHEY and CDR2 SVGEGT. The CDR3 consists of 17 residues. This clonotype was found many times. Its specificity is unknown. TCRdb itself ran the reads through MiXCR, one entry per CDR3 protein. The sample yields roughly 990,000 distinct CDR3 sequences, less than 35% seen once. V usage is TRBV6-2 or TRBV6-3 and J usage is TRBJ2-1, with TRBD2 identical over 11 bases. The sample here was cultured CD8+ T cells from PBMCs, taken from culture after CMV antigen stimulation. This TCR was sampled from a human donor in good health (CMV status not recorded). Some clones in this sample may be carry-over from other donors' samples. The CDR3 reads CASSTRLAGSSYNEQFF. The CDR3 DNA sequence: TGTGCCAGCAGTACCCGACTAGCGGGGAGCTCCTACAATGAGCAGTTCTTC.